Following are 3 T cell receptor beta chains from one sample sequenced in a study of cytomegalovirus exposure and HLA in healthy donors. The PCR was carried out with 60 Vbeta primers and 13 Jbeta primers. Here immunoSEQ multiplex PCR was the method, and the copy in TCRdb shows in-frame clones only, minus some. Here the sample spans 180,000 or so clones, around 81% being singletons. Source material: PBMCs. Every receptor here comes from a young woman in good health and CMV-seropositive.

This chain uses TRBV29-1 with TRBJ1-5, with D perhaps matching TRBD1 (6 bases). V was shortened by 6 bases and J by 3 bases, with 9 bases between the two germline ends. Per the germline V gene, CDR1 is SQVTM and CDR2 is ANQGSEA. The CDR3 consists of 12 residues. The CDR3 nucleotides are TGCAGCGTCGGGGACATCAATCAGCCCCAGCATTTT. Protein sequence: CSVGDINQPQHF. Full variable domain (outside the CDR3, taken from reference TRBV29-1 and TRBJ1-5): SAVISQKPSRDICQRGTSLTIQCQVDSQVTMMFWYRQQPGQSLTLIATANQGSEATYESGFVIDKFPISRPNLTFSTLTVSNMSPEDSSIYLCSVGDINQPQHFGDGTRLSIL.

This chain joins TRBV2 and TRBJ1-5, with D possibly being TRBD1 (6 bases). The CDR3 runs 15 residues. V was clipped by 1 base and J by 5 bases, with 12 bases between them. Germline CDR1 SNHLY, CDR2 FYNNEI. The CDR3 loop is CASSEGQAPDQPQHF. CDR3 in DNA: TGTGCCAGCAGTGAAGGACAGGCCCCAGATCAGCCCCAGCATTTT.

The V and J genes are TRBV28 and TRBJ2-2, with D perhaps TRBD1 (5 bases). Trimming took 8 bases from V and 3 from J, leaving 10 bases between them. Germline V CDR1 and CDR2: MDHEN, SYDVKM. The CDR3 contains 13 residues. The CDR3 loop is CASGYRYTGELFF. The CDR3 DNA is TGTGCCAGCGGGTACAGGTACACCGGGGAGCTGTTTTTT.